These 15 T cell receptor beta chains share one sample of origin, sequenced in a study of T cells in Graves' hyperthyroidism and ophthalmopathy. TCR beta CDR3 regions were amplified from RNA. A first-round RT-PCR of the TCR CDR3 used the HTBI primer set. TCRdb processed the multiplex PCR reads anew with MiXCR; each CDR3 protein has one entry. The table includes about 350,000 distinct CDR3 sequences, roughly 15% detected once. Input material: blood. Source of these receptors: an older woman with Graves' ophthalmopathy.

The sample holds a few counts of this clonotype. The junction departs from the called germline gene at one end, perhaps through a read error. The genes are TRBV29-1 and TRBJ2-2; no firm D call. CDR3 length: 11 residues. Germline V lookup: CDR1 SQVTM, CDR2 ANQGSEA. CDR3 region: CSAESAGELFF. The CDR3 bases are TGCAGCGCTGAAAGTGCCGGGGAGCTGTTTTTT.

The gene calls are TRBV15 and TRBJ1-5; TRBD1 agrees at 10 bases. This CDR3 has 16 amino acids. Trimming removed 2 bases from V and 1 base from J; junction bases left unmatched: 2. Looked up from germline, CDR1 is LNHNV and CDR2 is YYDKDF (reference sequence). CDR3 protein: CATSRSGQGSNQPQHF. The CDR3 region has the DNA TGTGCCACCAGCAGATCGGGACAGGGGAGCAATCAGCCCCAGCATTTT.

This clonotype was seen ten or more times. The V gene is TRBV27, the J gene TRBJ2-7, with 9 positions matching TRBD1. Trimming removed 0 bases from V and 4 bases from J; junction bases left unmatched: 10. This CDR3 contains 17 residues. CDR1 is MNHEY, CDR2 SMNVEV, per germline (reference sequence). The CDR3 region is CASSLSRPGTGIYEQYF. As DNA, the CDR3 is TGTGCCAGCAGTTTATCGAGACCCGGGACAGGGATTTACGAGCAGTACTTC.

This clonotype was seen at least ten times. The V and J genes are TRBV12-5 and TRBJ1-2; D is unresolved. CDR1 and CDR2 from the germline V gene are LGHNT and FRNRAP. CDR3 length: 13 amino acids. V gave up 2 bases and J gave up 3 bases, with 7 bases separating them. In DNA form, the CDR3 reads TGTGCTAGTGGTTTGCCCCAGGACTATGGCTACACCTTC. Protein product: CASGLPQDYGYTF.

This clonotype was picked up many times. The chain links TRBV2 to TRBJ1-5; the D gene is possibly TRBD1 (5 bases). The V gene lost 4 bases and the J gene lost 4 bases, with 8 bases spanning the gap. The CDR3 extends over 13 amino acids. Germline V gene sequence: CDR1 SNHLY, CDR2 FYNNEI. This CDR3 is CASSGDPNQPQHF. The CDR3 DNA reads TGTGCCAGCAGTGGGGACCCTAATCAGCCCCAGCATTTT.

The genes are TRBV6-1 and TRBJ2-1; D is ambiguous. The V gene's germline CDR1 is MNHNS and CDR2 SASEGT. The CDR3 extends over 16 amino acids. Trimming removed 2 bases from V and 2 bases from J, with 13 bases in between. In DNA form, the CDR3 reads TGTGCCAGCAGTGAACTTAGCCAGATAACCTACAATGAGCAGTTCTTC. This encodes CASSELSQITYNEQFF.

In its sample, this clonotype was seen many times. This chain uses TRBV6-1 with TRBJ1-2; D is unresolved. Germline CDR1 is MNHNS and CDR2 is SASEGT. The CDR3 loop spans 12 amino acids. V was clipped by 2 bases and J by 9 bases, with 10 bases between them. The CDR3 here is CASSENPRSYTF. The CDR3 DNA reads TGTGCCAGCAGTGAAAACCCGCGAAGCTACACCTTC.

This clonotype was observed at least ten times. The rearrangement uses TRBV2 and TRBJ1-2; 10 nucleotides agree with TRBD1. V lost 1 base to trimming and J lost 7 bases; unmatched junction nucleotides: 9. Germline values: CDR1 SNHLY, CDR2 FYNNEI. The CDR3 runs 16 residues. CDR3 loop: CASSEGPTGGGSGYTF. DNA of the CDR3: TGTGCCAGCAGTGAAGGGCCGACAGGGGGCGGCTCTGGCTACACCTTC.

This clonotype was counted between two and nine times. J is TRBJ2-7 and V is TRBV7-6, with TRBD2 matching over 13 bases. Germline CDR1 SGHVS, CDR2 FNYEAQ. This CDR3 has 16 amino acids. Germline trimming cut 0 bases from V and 5 bases from J; bases unmatched to any gene: 4. CDR3 region: CASSLAGTSGTHEQYF. In nucleotides, the CDR3 is TGTGCCAGCAGCTTAGCAGGGACTAGCGGGACCCACGAGCAGTACTTC.

The sample holds many counts of this clonotype. The chain links TRBV7-8 to TRBJ2-2; 10 positions match TRBD2. The CDR3 extends over 16 amino acids. Trimming took 1 base from V and 1 from J; bases not matched to a gene: 0. Germline V gene data show CDR1 as SGHVS and CDR2 as FQNEAQ. CDR3 region: CASSLGTSGNTGELFF. CDR3 nucleotides: TGTGCCAGCAGCTTAGGGACTAGCGGGAACACCGGGGAGCTGTTTTTT.

This clonotype showed up many times. CDR3 nucleotide sequence: TGCAGTGCTTTTGGACAGGGAGTGACTGAAGCTTTCTTT. Its protein is CSAFGQGVTEAFF. The J gene is TRBJ1-1, the V gene TRBV20-1; TRBD1 matches at 8 bases. This CDR3 has 13 amino acids. CDR1 and CDR2 (germline): DFQATT, SNEGSKA (reference sequence). J lost 5 bases, V lost 5 bases, and 7 bases had no gene match.

This clonotype was seen repeatedly, ten times or more. The rearrangement uses TRBV29-1 and TRBJ2-7, with 12 bases that match TRBD1. The V and J ends lost 5 bases and 6 bases, in that order; junction bases with no gene match: 5. The CDR3 sequence is 13 residues long. Germline-derived CDR1 and CDR2 are SQVTM and ANQGSEA. The CDR3 nucleotides are TGCAGCGTTATGGGGACAGGGGGCTTCGAGCAGTACTTC. Translating it yields CSVMGTGGFEQYF.

This clonotype has at least ten counts. The CDR3: CASRLGGTGLTYEQYF. The CDR3 DNA sequence: TGTGCCAGCAGGTTGGGGGGGACAGGACTAACCTACGAGCAGTACTTC. The chain uses TRBV6-1 and TRBJ2-7; a possible D gene is TRBD1 (8 bases). This CDR3 spans 16 amino acids. Germline values: CDR1 MNHNS, CDR2 SASEGT. The V gene lost 6 bases and the J gene lost 2 bases, with 20 bases spanning the gap.

This clonotype was recorded a few times. Just one base apart from a much larger clone, this may be a read error. The chain has TRBV20-1 and TRBJ2-3; TRBD2 is a possible D gene (6 bases). The CDR3 runs 16 residues. Germline V gives CDR1 DFQATT, CDR2 SNEGSKA (reference sequence). The CDR3: CGARDLASGRTDTQYF. The CDR3 region has the DNA TGCGGTGCTAGAGATCTGGCGTCAGGGAGGACAGATACGCAGTATTTT.

The table lists this clonotype with many counts. This chain uses TRBV7-3 with TRBJ2-3; TRBD2 aligns across 8 bases. The CDR3 contains 15 residues. CDR1 SGHTA and CDR2 FQGTGA come from the germline V gene. The J segment lost 2 bases and the V segment lost 5 bases, leaving 6 bases of the junction unmatched. CDR3 in DNA: TGTGCCAGCAGCGCGACTAGCGTATACACAGATACGCAGTATTTT. This codes for CASSATSVYTDTQYF.